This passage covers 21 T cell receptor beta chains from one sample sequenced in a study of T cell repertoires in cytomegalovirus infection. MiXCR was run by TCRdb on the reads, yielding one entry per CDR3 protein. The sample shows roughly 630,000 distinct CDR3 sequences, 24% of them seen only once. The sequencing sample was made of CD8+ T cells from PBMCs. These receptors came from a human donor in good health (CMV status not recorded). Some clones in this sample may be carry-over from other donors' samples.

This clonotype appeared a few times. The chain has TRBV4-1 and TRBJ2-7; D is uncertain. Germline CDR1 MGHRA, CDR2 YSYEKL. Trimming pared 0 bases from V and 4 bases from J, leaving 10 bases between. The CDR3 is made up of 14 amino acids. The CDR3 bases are TGCGCCAGCAGCCAAGATACCTCCGTTTACGAGCAGTACTTC. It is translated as CASSQDTSVYEQYF.

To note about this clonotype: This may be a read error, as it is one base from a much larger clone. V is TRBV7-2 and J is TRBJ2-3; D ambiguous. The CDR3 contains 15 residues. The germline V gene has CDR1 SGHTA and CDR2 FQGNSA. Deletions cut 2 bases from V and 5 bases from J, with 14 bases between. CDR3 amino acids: CASSLTASIIDTQYF. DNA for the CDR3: TGTGCCAGCAGCTTAACGGCTTCGATCATAGATACGCAGTATTTT.

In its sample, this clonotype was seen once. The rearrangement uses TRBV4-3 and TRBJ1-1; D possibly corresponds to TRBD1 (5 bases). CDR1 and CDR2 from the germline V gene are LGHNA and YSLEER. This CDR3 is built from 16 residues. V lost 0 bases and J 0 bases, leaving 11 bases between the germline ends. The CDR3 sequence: CASSQDWPGLNTEAFF. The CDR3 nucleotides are TGCGCCAGCAGCCAAGATTGGCCAGGGTTGAACACTGAAGCTTTCTTT.

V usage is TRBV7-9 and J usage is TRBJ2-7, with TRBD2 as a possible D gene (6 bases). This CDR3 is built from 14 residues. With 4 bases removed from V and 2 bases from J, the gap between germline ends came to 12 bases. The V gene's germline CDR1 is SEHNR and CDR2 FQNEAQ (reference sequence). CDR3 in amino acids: CASSSGEAPYEQYF. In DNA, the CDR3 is TGTGCCAGCAGCTCTGGGGAGGCTCCCTACGAGCAGTACTTC.

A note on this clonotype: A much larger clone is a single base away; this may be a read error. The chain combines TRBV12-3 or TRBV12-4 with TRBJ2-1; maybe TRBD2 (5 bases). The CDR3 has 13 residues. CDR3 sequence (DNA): TGTGCCAACAGTTTAGCGTTGTACAATGAGCAGTTCTTC. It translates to CANSLALYNEQFF.

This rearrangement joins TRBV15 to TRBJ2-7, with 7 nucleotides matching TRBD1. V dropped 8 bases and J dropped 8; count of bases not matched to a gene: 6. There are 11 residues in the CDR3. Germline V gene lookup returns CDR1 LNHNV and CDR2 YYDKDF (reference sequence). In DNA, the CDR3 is TGTGCCACCGGGACAGATTGTAAGCAGTACGTC. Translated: CATGTDCKQYV.

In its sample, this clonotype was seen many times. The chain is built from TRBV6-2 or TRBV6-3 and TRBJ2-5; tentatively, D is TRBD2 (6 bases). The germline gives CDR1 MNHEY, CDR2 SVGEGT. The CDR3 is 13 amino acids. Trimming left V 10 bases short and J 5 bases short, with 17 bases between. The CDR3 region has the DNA TGTGCCACCAGGCCATGGGAGGACGAGACCCAGTACTTC. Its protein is CATRPWEDETQYF.

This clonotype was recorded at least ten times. In nucleotides, the CDR3 is TGTGCCAGCAGCTTATCAGTCAATGAGCAGTTCTTC. Its protein is CASSLSVNEQFF. The chain carries TRBV12-3 or TRBV12-4 and TRBJ2-1; no clear D gene. This CDR3 comprises 12 residues. V dropped 6 bases and J dropped 6 bases, with 9 bases sitting between them.

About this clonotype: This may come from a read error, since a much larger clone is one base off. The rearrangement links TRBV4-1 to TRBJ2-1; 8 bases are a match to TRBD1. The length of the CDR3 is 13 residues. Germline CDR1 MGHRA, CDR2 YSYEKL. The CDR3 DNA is TGCACCAGCAGCCAAGGGACAGGCAATGAGCAGTTCTTC. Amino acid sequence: CTSSQGTGNEQFF.

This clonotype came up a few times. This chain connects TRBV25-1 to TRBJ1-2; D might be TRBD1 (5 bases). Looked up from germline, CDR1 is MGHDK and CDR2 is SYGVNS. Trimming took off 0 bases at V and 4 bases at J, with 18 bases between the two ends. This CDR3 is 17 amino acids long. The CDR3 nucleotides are TGTGCCAGCAGTGAATATTCGGGACCCGCAGAGGTCTATGGCTACACCTTC. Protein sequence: CASSEYSGPAEVYGYTF.

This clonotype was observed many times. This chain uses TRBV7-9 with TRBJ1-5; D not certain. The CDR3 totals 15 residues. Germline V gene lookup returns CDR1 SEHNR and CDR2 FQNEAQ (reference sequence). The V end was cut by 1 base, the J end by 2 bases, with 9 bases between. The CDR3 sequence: CASSLGGAGNQPQHF. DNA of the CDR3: TGTGCCAGCAGCTTAGGAGGTGCGGGCAATCAGCCCCAGCATTTT.

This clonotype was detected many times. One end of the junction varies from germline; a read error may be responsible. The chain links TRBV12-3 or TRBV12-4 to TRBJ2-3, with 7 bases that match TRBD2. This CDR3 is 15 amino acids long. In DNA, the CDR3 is TGTGCCAGCAGCTTAGAGCGGGGACGAACAGATACGCAGTATTTT. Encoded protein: CASSLERGRTDTQYF.

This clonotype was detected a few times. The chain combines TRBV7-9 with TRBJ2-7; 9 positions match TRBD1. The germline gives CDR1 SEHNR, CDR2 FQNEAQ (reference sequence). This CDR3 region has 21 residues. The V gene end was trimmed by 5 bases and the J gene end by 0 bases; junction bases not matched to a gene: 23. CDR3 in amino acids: CASSRFDGTGNIRLPSYEQYV. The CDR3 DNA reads TGTGCCAGCAGCCGATTTGATGGGACAGGGAATATTCGGCTGCCCTCCTACGAGCAGTACGTC.

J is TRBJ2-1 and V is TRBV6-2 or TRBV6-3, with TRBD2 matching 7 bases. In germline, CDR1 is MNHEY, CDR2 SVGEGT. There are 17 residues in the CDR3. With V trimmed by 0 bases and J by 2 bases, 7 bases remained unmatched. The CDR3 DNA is TGTGCCAGCAGTTACTCGGTATCGGCGGGGGCCTACAATGAGCAGTTCTTC. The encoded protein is CASSYSVSAGAYNEQFF.

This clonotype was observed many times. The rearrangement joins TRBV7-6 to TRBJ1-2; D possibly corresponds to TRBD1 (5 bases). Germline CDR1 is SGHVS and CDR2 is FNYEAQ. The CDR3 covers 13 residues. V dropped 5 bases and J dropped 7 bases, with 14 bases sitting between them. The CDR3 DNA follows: TGTGCCAGCAGCCCGTCGTTCGGGGGTGGCTACACCTTC. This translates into CASSPSFGGGYTF.

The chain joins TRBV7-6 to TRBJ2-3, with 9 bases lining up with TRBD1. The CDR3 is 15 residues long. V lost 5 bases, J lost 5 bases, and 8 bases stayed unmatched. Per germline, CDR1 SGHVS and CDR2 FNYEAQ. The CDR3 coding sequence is TGTGCCAGCAGCCCCTGGGACAGGGCAGAAGATACGCAGTATTTT. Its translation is CASSPWDRAEDTQYF.

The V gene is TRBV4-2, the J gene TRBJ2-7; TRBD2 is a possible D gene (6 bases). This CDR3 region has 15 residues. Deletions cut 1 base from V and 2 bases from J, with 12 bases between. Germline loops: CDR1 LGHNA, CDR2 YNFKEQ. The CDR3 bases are TGTGCCAGCAGCCAAGGTCTGGGACTCGCCTACGAGCAGTACGTC. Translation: CASSQGLGLAYEQYV.

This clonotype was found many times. The CDR3: CASSLVGGGVGNEQFF. The CDR3 nucleotides read TGTGCCAGCAGCTTGGTCGGCGGGGGGGTCGGCAATGAGCAGTTCTTC. This chain uses TRBV7-8 with TRBJ2-1; TRBD2 matches 9 bases. This CDR3 contains 16 residues. Trimming took 3 bases from V and 6 from J; bases not matched to a gene: 9. Germline values: CDR1 SGHVS, CDR2 FQNEAQ.

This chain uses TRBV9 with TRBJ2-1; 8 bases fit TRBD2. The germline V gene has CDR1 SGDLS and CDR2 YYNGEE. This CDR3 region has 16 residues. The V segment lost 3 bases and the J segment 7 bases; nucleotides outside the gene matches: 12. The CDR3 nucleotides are TGTGCCAGCAGCGCCTCGGGGGGGCCGAAGTGGAATGAGCAGTTCTTC. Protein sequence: CASSASGGPKWNEQFF.

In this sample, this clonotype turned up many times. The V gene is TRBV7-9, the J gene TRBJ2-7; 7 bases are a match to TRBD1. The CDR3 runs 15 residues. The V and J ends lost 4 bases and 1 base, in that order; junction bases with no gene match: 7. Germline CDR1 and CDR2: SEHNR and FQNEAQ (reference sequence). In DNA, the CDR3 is TGTGCCAGCAGCTCTCGAGGGGGCTGGTCCTACGAGCAGTACGTC. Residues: CASSSRGGWSYEQYV.

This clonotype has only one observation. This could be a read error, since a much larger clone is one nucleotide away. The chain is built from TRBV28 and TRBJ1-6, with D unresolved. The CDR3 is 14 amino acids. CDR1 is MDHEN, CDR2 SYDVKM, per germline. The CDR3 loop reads CASNPRAYNSLLHF. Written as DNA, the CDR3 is TGTGCCAGCAACCCACGGGCCTATAATTCACTCCTCCACTTT.